This T cell receptor beta chain originates from a study of blood T cells in healthy people across ages. General study results and limits: Greater diversity and more naive CD4+ cells were seen in long-lived donors than in aged donors. With unsorted PBMCs, a conclusive comparison of naive versus antigen-experienced cells was not possible.

The donors, all healthy, were Caucasians living in Russia, aged about 6 to 100. Trimming cost V 3 bases and J 0 bases, with 9 bases left between them. The CDR3 is made up of 15 amino acids. With a J-beta primer mix and a sample-barcoded 5' primer, a second PCR ran 7 to 11 cycles. The authors tagged each cDNA molecule using a template-switch adaptor with 12 random nucleotides. Each CDR3 protein is one row after TCRdb ran MiXCR on the 5' RACE reads. This sample has just over 800,000 distinct CDR3 sequences, with 62% found just once. This clonotype was observed a few times. Antigen specificity is unknown.

This receptor was taken from a man aged 25 to 45 in good health. The sample taken for sequencing was blood. This chain joins TRBV12-3 or TRBV12-4 and TRBJ2-1; D not certain. Here the CDR3 reads CASSFRAASYNEQFF. CDR3 nucleotide sequence: TGTGCCAGCAGTTTCCGGGCGGCCTCCTACAATGAGCAGTTCTTC.